This T cell receptor (beta chain) was retrieved from a study of beta chain features in type 1 diabetes. Study-wide context: Researchers looked at roughly 110 million sorted cells across all samples.

Investigators reverse transcribed all isolated RNA, so they sequenced expressed TCRB transcripts. Measured with immunoSEQ multiplex PCR; TCRdb has only the in-frame clones, and not every one. The table shows roughly 150,000 clones, with almost 8% occurring only once. Study-level findings and limits: All four CD4+ subsets from Type 1 diabetes patients carried moderately but significantly shorter TCRB CDR3s. When VDJ junctions were examined, type 1 diabetes patients showed fewer insertions and more deletions.

This clone was seen a few times. Antigen specificity is unknown. Trimming removed 2 bases from V and 15 bases from J; junction bases left unmatched: 4. Germline CDR1 and CDR2: MNHEY and SMNVEV (reference sequence). CDR3 length: 11 residues. The receptor was derived from a man between 18 and 35 years old with type 1 diabetes. Input material: central memory CD4+ T cells from blood. V usage is TRBV27 and J usage is TRBJ2-1; 7 bases fit TRBD2. The CDR3 region is CASSLGRGMFF. In DNA form, the CDR3 reads TGTGCCAGCAGTTTAGGGCGGGGGATGTTCTTC.